These 9 T cell receptor beta chains originate from one sample sequenced in a study of breast tumors, draining lymph nodes, adjacent tissues (dated by TCRdb to about 2016). To prepare the library, multiplex PCR was applied. The instrument was an Illumina HiSeq 2000. Starting from the raw public reads, TCRdb applied fastp trimming at Q25, assembled clones with MiXCR and retained in-frame beta chains. Duplicate CDR3 protein sequences are folded into a single record with the most common DNA and genes. Present in this sample are more than 10,000 distinct CDR3 sequences, about 70% of which were seen just once. The ten largest clones add up to about 45% of the sample. The sample was tumor-adjacent breast tissue. The receptor set was obtained from a female donor with breast cancer. Some clones in this sample may be carry-over from other donors' samples.

This clonotype occurred a few times. The rearrangement links TRBV5-5 to TRBJ2-1, with D uncertain. The CDR3 spans 14 residues. Per germline, CDR1 SGHKS and CDR2 YYEKEE (reference sequence). V lost 3 bases and J lost 7, with 14 bases in between. The CDR3 reads CASSSGPGGNEQFF. The CDR3 nucleotides are TGTGCCAGCAGCTCAGGCCCGGGTGGGAATGAGCAGTTCTTC. Full variable domain (missing parts from reference TRBV5-5 and TRBJ2-1): DAGVTQSPTHLIKTRGQQVTLRCSPISGHKSVSWYQQVLGQGPQFIFQYYEKEERGRGNFPDRFSARQFPNYSSELNVNALLLGDSALYLCASSSGPGGNEQFFGPGTRLTVL.

The chain recombines TRBV10-3 with TRBJ1-2; 9 nucleotides align to TRBD1. The V gene's germline CDR1 is ENHRY and CDR2 SYGVKD. The CDR3 extends over 15 amino acids. The V gene end was trimmed by 0 bases and the J gene end by 6 bases; junction bases not matched to a gene: 5. CDR3 loop: CAISESGTGQNGYTF. The CDR3 coding sequence is TGTGCCATCAGTGAGTCCGGGACAGGGCAGAATGGCTACACCTTC.

The genes are TRBV2 and TRBJ2-7; D possibly corresponds to TRBD1 (6 bases). The CDR3 is 11 amino acids. Trimming removed 8 bases from V and 4 bases from J, with 9 bases in between. Germline lookup yields CDR1 SNHLY and CDR2 FYNNEI. CDR3 protein: CASGQGYEQYF. DNA for the CDR3: TGTGCCAGCGGGCAGGGGTACGAGCAGTACTTC.

This clonotype was counted once. The gene calls are TRBV7-8 and TRBJ1-4, with unresolved D. This CDR3 has 14 amino acids. Deletions cut 0 bases from V and 7 bases from J, with 9 bases between. Germline V CDR1 and CDR2: SGHVS, FQNEAQ. The CDR3 is CASSLAEWSEKLFF. As DNA, the CDR3 is TGTGCCAGCAGCTTAGCGGAGTGGAGTGAAAAACTGTTTTTT.

The rearrangement joins TRBV7-2 to TRBJ2-5; D assignment may be TRBD1 or TRBD2 (5 bases each). CDR1 is SGHTA and CDR2 is FQGNSA in the germline V gene. The CDR3 length is 15 residues. The V and J ends lost 2 bases and 5 bases respectively, with 15 bases between them. The CDR3 nucleotides are TGTGCCAGCAGCTTAAGGTGGGGGACGAGGGAGACCCAGTACTTC. Protein product: CASSLRWGTRETQYF.

The V gene is TRBV9, the J gene TRBJ2-7; TRBD1 aligns across 7 bases. J was trimmed by 5 bases and V by 3 bases; bases with no gene match: 5. This CDR3 comprises 13 residues. Germline CDR1 is SGDLS and CDR2 is YYNGEE. For the CDR3, the DNA is TGTGCCAGCAGCGCCCGACAGGGCCACGAGCAGTACTTC. It is translated as CASSARQGHEQYF.

V and J are TRBV6-2 or TRBV6-3 and TRBJ2-1; 13 nucleotides agree with TRBD2. In germline, CDR1 is MNHEY, CDR2 SVGEGT. Losses at the gene ends were 5 bases for V and 4 bases for J; bases not matched to a gene: 5. This CDR3 has 16 residues. As DNA, the CDR3 is TGTGCCAGCAGTGACGGACTAGCGGGAGAATACAATGAGCAGTTCTTC. It translates to CASSDGLAGEYNEQFF.

This chain joins TRBV27 and TRBJ2-7, with D possibly being TRBD1 or TRBD2 (5 bases each). Trimming shortened V by 2 bases and J by 1 base, and 6 bases separated the two germline ends. The CDR3 is 13 amino acids. From germline, CDR1 is MNHEY and CDR2 SMNVEV (reference sequence). The CDR3: CASSLGTSYEQYF. CDR3 bases: TGTGCCAGCAGTTTAGGGACGTCCTACGAGCAGTACTTC.

Turning to this clonotype: The junction shows a germline mismatch at one end, possibly a read error. The V and J genes are TRBV14 and TRBJ1-6; D gene unclear. Germline V CDR1 and CDR2: SGHDN, FVKESK. The CDR3 runs to 15 residues. This CDR3 is CTSSQGQSYNSPLHF. CDR3 bases: TGTACCAGCAGCCAAGGGCAGTCCTATAATTCACCCCTCCACTTT.